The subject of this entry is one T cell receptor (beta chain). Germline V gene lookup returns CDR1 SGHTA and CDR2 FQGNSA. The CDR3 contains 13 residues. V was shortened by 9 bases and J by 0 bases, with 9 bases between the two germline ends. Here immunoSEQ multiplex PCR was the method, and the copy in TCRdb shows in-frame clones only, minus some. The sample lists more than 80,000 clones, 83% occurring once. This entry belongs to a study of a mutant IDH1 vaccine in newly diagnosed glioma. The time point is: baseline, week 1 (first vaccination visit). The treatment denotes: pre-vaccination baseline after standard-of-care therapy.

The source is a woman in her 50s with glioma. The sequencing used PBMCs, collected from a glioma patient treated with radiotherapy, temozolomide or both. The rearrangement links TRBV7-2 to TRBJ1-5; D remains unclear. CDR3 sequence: CASSTVSNQPQHF. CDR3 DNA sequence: TGTGCCAGTTCGACGGTTAGCAATCAGCCCCAGCATTTT.